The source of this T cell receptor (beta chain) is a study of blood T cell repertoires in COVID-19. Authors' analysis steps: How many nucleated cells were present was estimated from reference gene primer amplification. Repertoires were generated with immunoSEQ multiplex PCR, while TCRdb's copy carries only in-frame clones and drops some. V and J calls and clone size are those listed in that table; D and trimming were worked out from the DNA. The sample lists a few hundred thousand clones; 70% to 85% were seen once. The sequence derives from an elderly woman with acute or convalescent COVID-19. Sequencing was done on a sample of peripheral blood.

CDR3 in DNA: TGTGCCACCAGCAGAGATCCTTCGGGACTCCAGACCTACAATGAGCAGTTCTTC. It encodes CATSRDPSGLQTYNEQFF. V and J are TRBV15 and TRBJ2-1, with a possible D match to TRBD2 (6 bases). CDR1 LNHNV and CDR2 YYDKDF come from the germline V gene (reference sequence). The CDR3 totals 18 residues. V gave up 0 bases and J gave up 2 bases, with 17 bases separating them.